This TCR beta chain was recorded in a study of T cell responses to AZD1222 COVID-19 vaccine. Sequencing was performed with immunoSEQ multiplex PCR; in TCRdb, only in-frame clones are kept and a portion is missing. Of about 200,000 clones in the sample, more than 90% are singletons; the top ten hold about 4%. The CDR3 totals 13 residues. CDR1 and CDR2 from the germline V gene are SGHAT and FQNNGV. Trimming left V 3 bases short and J 4 bases short, with 7 bases between. This sequence was found in an adult who received the MenACWY meningococcal vaccine as a control. Specimen: peripheral blood, collected 28 days after the second dose of the MenACWY control vaccine. The chain recombines TRBV11-2 with TRBJ2-1; D gene uncertain. The CDR3, as DNA: TGTGCCAGCAGCTTCCTCACTTACAATGAGCAGTTCTTC. Its translation: CASSFLTYNEQFF.